This entry features one T cell receptor (beta chain) sequence. The data stem from a study of blood T cells in healthy people across ages. Per germline, CDR1 SGDLS and CDR2 YYNGEE. This CDR3 is 15 amino acids long. J gave up 6 bases and V 3 bases, and 8 bases lay outside the gene matches. Next came a second PCR, run for roughly 6 to 11 cycles, which used a sample-barcoded 5' primer along with a J-beta primer mix. MiXCR, run by TCRdb on the 5' RACE reads, gives a single entry per CDR3 protein. The sample contains around 1.5 million distinct CDR3 sequences, roughly 32% of which appear only once. Input material: blood. The chain combines TRBV9 with TRBJ1-2, with TRBD1 identical over 10 bases. The receptor was derived from a woman aged 25 to 45 in good health. The CDR3 is CASSATDRGSHGYTF. The CDR3 DNA sequence: TGTGCCAGCAGCGCTACGGACAGGGGGAGTCATGGCTACACCTTC. The full variable domain, in which reference TRBV9 and TRBJ1-2 provide the parts outside the CDR3, is DSGVTQTPKHLITATGQRVTLRCSPRSGDLSVYWYQQSLDQGLQFLIQYYNGEERAKGNILERFSAQQFPDLHSELNLSSLELGDSALYFCASSATDRGSHGYTFGSGTRLTVV.